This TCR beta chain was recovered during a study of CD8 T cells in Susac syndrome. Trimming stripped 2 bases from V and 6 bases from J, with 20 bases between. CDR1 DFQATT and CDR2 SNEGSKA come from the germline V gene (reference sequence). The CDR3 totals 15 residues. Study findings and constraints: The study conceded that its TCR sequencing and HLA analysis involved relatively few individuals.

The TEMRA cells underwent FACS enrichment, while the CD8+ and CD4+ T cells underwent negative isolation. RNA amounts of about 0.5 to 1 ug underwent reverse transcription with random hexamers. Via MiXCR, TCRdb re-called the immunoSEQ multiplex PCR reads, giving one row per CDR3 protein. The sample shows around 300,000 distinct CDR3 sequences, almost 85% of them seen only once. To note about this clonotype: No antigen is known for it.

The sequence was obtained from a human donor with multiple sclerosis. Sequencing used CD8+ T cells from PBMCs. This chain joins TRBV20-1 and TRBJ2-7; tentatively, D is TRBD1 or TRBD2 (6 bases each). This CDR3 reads CSARSEGDSNREQYF. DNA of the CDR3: TGCAGTGCTAGATCAGAGGGGGACTCCAATCGCGAGCAGTACTTC.